These 20 T cell receptor beta chains were sequenced from one sample in a study of CD8+ T cells in alopecia areata. Extracted RNA was reverse transcribed, and the resulting cDNA served as sequencing template. The table came from immunoSEQ multiplex PCR; TCRdb's copy has only in-frame clones and leaves some out. Recorded here are roughly 260,000 clones, none singletons. It was with CD4, CD8alpha, NKG2D, NKG2ACE and other markers that pooled cutaneous lymph node cells were sorted. Sequenced material: CD4+ T cells sorted from a lymph node. Receptors were obtained from a C3H/HeJ mouse with alopecia areata. The strain's MHC type: H2-k.

This clone was seen many times. The listed genes are named as in mouse. From the germline J gene comes the end of the CDR3, since the read stops 3 residues before it. The gene calls are TRBV13-1 and TRBJ1-6, with D uncertain. TRBJ1-6 is treated as an ORF (open reading frame) with a function not yet certain. CDR1 is NSHNY, CDR2 SYGAGN, per germline. The V gene lost 0 bases and the J gene lost 6 bases, with 4 bases spanning the gap. This CDR3 is built from 13 residues. The CDR3 is CASSDESNSPLYF. CDR3 DNA (partial): TGTGCCAGCAGTGATGAAAGTAATTCGCCC.

Regarding this clone: Gene names denote mouse genes. The read is 4 residues too short to cover the CDR3 end, so that end is filled in from the germline J gene. Other DNA sequences of this sample code for an identical CDR3. V is TRBV19 and J is TRBJ2-3; TRBD2 matches 8 bases. The CDR3 totals 14 residues. V dropped 4 bases and J dropped 3; count of bases not matched to a gene: 4. Germline CDR1 reads FNHDT; CDR2 reads SITEND (reference sequence). The covered CDR3 bases are TGTGCCAGCAGTCCCGGACTGGGCGCAGAA. It specifies CASSPGLGAE. The complete CDR3 sequence is CASSPGLGAETLYF.

In its sample, this clone was seen a few times. Gene names are the mouse ones. The read terminates 3 residues before the CDR3 end, so the remaining end is supplied by the germline J gene. The gene calls are TRBV13-1 and TRBJ1-6; 9 bases are shared with TRBD1. TRBJ1-6 is an ORF, with its function uncertain. J gave up 7 bases and V 3 bases, and 5 bases lay outside the gene matches. CDR1 is NSHNY and CDR2 is SYGAGN in the germline V gene. CDR3 length: 15 amino acids. The CDR3 spells CASSGRDRVNSPLYF. The covered CDR3 bases are TGTGCCAGCAGTGGCCGGGACAGGGTGAATTCGCCC.

This clone was counted only a few times. Germline and genes here are mouse. Other DNA sequences within the sample encode an identical CDR3. The covered CDR3 bases are TGCACCTGCAGTGCTGGTAACTATGCT. It specifies CTCSAGNYA. The CDR3 in its entirety is CTCSAGNYAEQFF. The chain carries TRBV1 and TRBJ2-1, with D unresolved. Read data end 4 residues before the CDR3 end; the end is taken from the germline J gene. The CDR3 runs to 13 residues. Trimming took off 3 bases at V and 0 bases at J, with 3 bases between the two ends. Germline CDR1 NSQYPW, CDR2 LRSPGD (reference sequence).

As regards this clone: The genes are named according to mouse. The CDR3 is cut off 4 residues early in the read; its end comes from the germline J gene. The genes are TRBV5 and TRBJ2-2, with D perhaps TRBD1 (6 bases). The CDR3 covers 14 residues. CDR1 is LGHNA and CDR2 is YNLKQL in the germline V gene (reference sequence). Trimming shortened V by 4 bases and J by 3 bases, and 9 bases separated the two germline ends. Partial CDR3 DNA: TGTGCCAGCAGCCTCAACAGGGACACCGGG. It codes for CASSLNRDTG. The whole CDR3 reads CASSLNRDTGQLYF.

This clone turned up a few times. The genes and germline here are from mouse. The read ends 4 residues early relative to the CDR3; the germline J gene fills the gap. This sequence joins TRBV12-1 and TRBJ2-1; TRBD2 aligns across 11 bases. Germline CDR1 reads SGHSN; CDR2 reads HYEKVE. The CDR3 consists of 16 residues. V lost 1 base, J lost 3 bases, and 4 bases stayed unmatched. This chain's CDR3 is CASSLPGLGVYAEQFF. The part of the CDR3 DNA that was read is TGTGCCAGCTCTCTTCCGGGACTGGGGGTCTATGCT.

About this clone: Genes and germline come from the mouse. The sample contains more than one DNA sequence encoding this CDR3. CDR3 bases read: TGTGCCAGCAGTGTGACTGGGGGGAGTGCAGAA. Its protein is CASSVTGGSAE. The entire CDR3 sequence reads CASSVTGGSAETLYF. The chain is built from TRBV13-1 and TRBJ2-3, with 10 bases matching TRBD2. Read coverage stops 4 residues before the CDR3 terminus; the germline J gene supplies the remainder. CDR3 length: 15 residues. J was trimmed by 0 bases and V by 3 bases; bases with no gene match: 1. The germline V gene has CDR1 NSHNY and CDR2 SYGAGN.

Notes on this clone: Gene and germline names: mouse. CDR3 loop: CASSISGTASAETLYF. CDR3 DNA, as far as it was read: TGTGCCAGCAGTATAAGCGGAACAGCTAGTGCAGAA. The V and J genes are TRBV19 and TRBJ2-3; D is ambiguous. The CDR3 end is not reached by the read, which stops 4 residues before it; the germline J gene fills it in. V dropped 1 base and J dropped 0 bases, with 12 bases sitting between them. The CDR3 covers 16 residues. Germline lookup yields CDR1 FNHDT and CDR2 SITEND (reference sequence).

On this clone: A read error may be the cause here, since a much bigger clone is one base away. Mouse germline and gene names are used. Other DNA variants within this sample encode the same CDR3. CDR3 sequence: CTCSAETGDYAEQFF. Partial CDR3 DNA: TGCACCTGCAGTGCAGAGACTGGGGACTATGCT. The chain recombines TRBV1 with TRBJ2-1; 8 bases agree with TRBD2. Sequencing ends 4 residues short of the CDR3 end; the germline J gene provides the rest. Trimming took 0 bases from V and 2 from J; bases not matched to a gene: 0. CDR3 length: 15 residues. Germline values: CDR1 NSQYPW, CDR2 LRSPGD (reference sequence).

This clone was seen ten or more times. Mouse germline and gene names are used. The read falls 4 residues short of the CDR3 end, and the missing part is taken from the germline J gene. The rearrangement uses TRBV19 and TRBJ2-2; 7 bases line up with TRBD1. Per the germline V gene, CDR1 is FNHDT and CDR2 is SITEND (reference sequence). V shed 3 bases, J shed 0 bases, and the junction held 5 bases outside the gene matches. The CDR3 is 16 amino acids. The part of the CDR3 DNA that was read is TGTGCCAGCAGTACCTCGGGGACAGCAAACACCGGG. Its translation: CASSTSGTANTG. The entire CDR3 is CASSTSGTANTGQLYF.

This clone was seen more than once but under ten times. Here the gene names and germline are mouse. The read comes to an end 4 residues before the CDR3 does, leaving the germline J gene to fill in the end. The gene calls are TRBV13-1 and TRBJ1-1; TRBD1 aligns across 8 bases. CDR3 length equals 15 residues. Trimming removed 3 bases from V and 3 bases from J; junction bases left unmatched: 7. Looked up from germline, CDR1 is NSHNY and CDR2 is SYGAGN. The chain's CDR3 is CASSAQGAGDTEVFF. The sequenced CDR3 bases are TGTGCCAGCAGTGCGCAGGGGGCGGGCGACACA.

With regard to this clone: Mouse germline and gene names are used. The read ends 4 residues before the CDR3 terminus; that terminus is restored from the germline J gene. J is TRBJ2-4 and V is TRBV17; the match to TRBD2 covers 9 bases. Germline V gene sequence: CDR1 MNHDT, CDR2 YYDKIL. The CDR3 consists of 16 residues. Here the CDR3 reads CASSRSLSGTGNTLYF. The sequenced CDR3 bases are TGTGCTAGCAGTAGATCCCTTTCCGGGACTGGGAAC.

In the case of this clone: Genes and germline are mouse. The observed sequence ends 4 residues before the CDR3 terminus, with the missing tail filled in from the germline J gene. The rearrangement links TRBV14 to TRBJ1-1, with D possibly TRBD1 on 6 matching bases. V gave up 5 bases and J gave up 0 bases, with 11 bases separating them. The CDR3 length is 14 residues. CDR1 is SGHDT, CDR2 FRDEAV, per germline. Partial CDR3 DNA: TGTGCCAGCAGCCCCGGGACAACAAACACA. This translates into CASSPGTTNT. The complete CDR3 protein is CASSPGTTNTEVFF. Full variable domain (missing parts from reference TRBV14 and TRBJ1-1): EAGVTQSPRYAVLQEGQAVSFWCDPISGHDTLYWYQQPRDQGPQLLVYFRDEAVIDNSQLPSDRFSAVRPKGTNSTLKIQSAKQGDTATYLCASSPGTTNTEVFFGKGTRLTVV.

This clone was detected a few times. Genes and germline come from the mouse. The read is 4 residues too short to cover the CDR3 end, so that end is filled in from the germline J gene. At the DNA level, this CDR3 is encoded by other sequences in the same sample as well. V gene TRBV13-3 combines with J gene TRBJ2-3; TRBD2 agrees at 8 bases. The germline V gene encodes CDR1 NNHDY and CDR2 SYVADS. The V and J ends lost 3 bases and 3 bases, in that order; junction bases with no gene match: 0. The CDR3 length is 13 residues. The CDR3 protein is CASSVGGAETLYF. The covered CDR3 bases are TGTGCCAGCAGTGTGGGGGGGGCAGAA.

A note on this clone: The gene symbols are mouse symbols. The read gets to within 4 residues of the CDR3 end, and the germline J gene fills in the rest. The V call is TRBV13-1, the J call TRBJ1-1, with 8 bases fitting TRBD1. Germline CDR1 is NSHNY and CDR2 is SYGAGN. CDR3 size: 12 residues. Incomplete CDR3 DNA: TGTGCCAGCAGCCGGACAGGGACA. Protein sequence: CASSRTGT. The whole CDR3 region reads CASSRTGTEVFF.

In this sample, this clone turned up many times. Mouse gene names and germline throughout. Coverage ceases 4 residues before the CDR3 finishes, and the germline J gene fills in the end. V usage is TRBV1 and J usage is TRBJ2-1; 8 nucleotides line up with TRBD2. The CDR3 loop spans 15 amino acids. The germline CDR1 and CDR2 sequences are NSQYPW and LRSPGD (reference sequence). V trimming: 4 bases; J trimming: 6 bases; junction bases outside the gene matches: 8. The covered CDR3 bases are TGCACCTGCAGTGGGATGGGGGGGGCCGGTGCT. Protein sequence: CTCSGMGGAGA. The complete CDR3 reads CTCSGMGGAGAEQFF. The complete variable domain, with remaining parts taken from reference TRBV1 and TRBJ2-1, reads VTLLEQNPRWRLVPRGQAVNLRCILKNSQYPWMSWYQQDLQKQLQWLFTLRSPGDKEVKSLPGADYLATRVTDTELRLQVANMSQGRTLYCTCSGMGGAGAEQFFGPGTRLTVL.

This clone was observed a few times. Gene and germline names: mouse. The read ends 4 residues before the CDR3 terminus; that terminus is restored from the germline J gene. The V and J genes are TRBV12-1 and TRBJ1-1; D gene unclear. Germline loops: CDR1 SGHSN, CDR2 HYEKVE. The CDR3 contains 13 residues. The ends were cut back, 0 bases at V and 0 bases at J, with 4 bases in the middle. This chain's CDR3 is CASSLQTNTEVFF. Partial CDR3 DNA: TGTGCCAGCTCTCTCCAGACAAACACA. Full variable domain (remainder filled in from reference TRBV12-1 and TRBJ1-1): DSGVVQSPRHIIKEKGGRSVLTCIPISGHSNVVWYQQTLGKELKFLIQHYEKVERDKGFLPSRFSVQQFDDYHSEMNMSALELEDSAMYFCASSLQTNTEVFFGKGTRLTVV.

Regarding this clone: Mouse germline and gene names are used. The sequence runs out 4 residues before the end of the CDR3; the remainder is reconstructed from the germline J gene. The sample carries other DNA sequences with the same CDR3. The chain employs TRBV13-1 and TRBJ2-5; possible D gene TRBD2, 7 bases. CDR1 and CDR2 from the germline V gene are NSHNY and SYGAGN. The CDR3 contains 13 residues. The CDR3 sequence: CASSPGGEDTQYF. The CDR3 bases that were read are TGTGCCAGCAGCCCTGGGGGCGAAGAC.

Only a few counts were recorded for this clone. The listed genes are named as in mouse. CDR3 bases read: TGTGCCAGCAGTATAGCCAGGGGC. Protein: CASSIARG. From start to end, the CDR3 is CASSIARGDYTF. V gene TRBV19 combines with J gene TRBJ1-2; D might be TRBD1 (6 bases). The read comes to an end 4 residues before the CDR3 does, leaving the germline J gene to fill in the end. The CDR3 has 12 amino acids. CDR1 is FNHDT and CDR2 is SITEND in the germline V gene (reference sequence).

A few counts support this clone. The genes are named according to mouse. The read finishes 4 residues shy of the CDR3 end, and the germline J gene is used to complete it. The J gene is TRBJ1-1, the V gene TRBV13-1; TRBD1 is a possible D gene (6 bases). There are 16 residues in the CDR3. The ends were cut back, 0 bases at V and 3 bases at J, with 15 bases in the middle. Germline CDR1 and CDR2: NSHNY and SYGAGN. CDR3 DNA, as far as it was read: TGTGCCAGCAGTGATGCAAGGGGGGGCGTGGACACA. As protein: CASSDARGGVDT. In full, the CDR3 is CASSDARGGVDTEVFF.